These 27 T cell receptor beta chains were all obtained from the same sample, sequenced in a study of multiple sclerosis patients with progressive multifocal leukoencephalopathy (dated by TCRdb to the late 2010s). In light of the paper, this sample's time point label describes: time of PML onset. The treatment or condition label on this specimen signifies: on natalizumab therapy at sampling. The library was obtained by the immunoSEQ multiplex PCR assay. TCRdb carries this immuneACCESS record with in-frame sequences only. Its versions omit some clonotypes, under half of them owing to an unresolved V gene in the studies checked, with the rest unexplained. This sample has some 31,000 clones in its table, and roughly nine tenths of those were observed once. The ten largest make up under 4% of the sample. The specimen was PBMCs, collected from a patient treated with natalizumab. The source is a human donor with progressive multifocal leukoencephalopathy.

The CDR3 DNA sequence: TGTGCCAGCAGCACCTCCGGACTAGCGGGACCTACAGATACGCAGTATTTT. This sequence encodes CASSTSGLAGPTDTQYF. The chain couples TRBV9 to TRBJ2-3, with TRBD2 matching over 12 bases. This CDR3 has 17 amino acids. Germline V gene lookup returns CDR1 SGDLS and CDR2 YYNGEE. V was clipped by 4 bases and J by 3 bases; unmatched bases: 9. Full variable domain (remainder filled in from reference TRBV9 and TRBJ2-3): DSGVTQTPKHLITATGQRVTLRCSPRSGDLSVYWYQQSLDQGLQFLIQYYNGEERAKGNILERFSAQQFPDLHSELNLSSLELGDSALYFCASSTSGLAGPTDTQYFGPGTRLTVL.

J is TRBJ2-7 and V is TRBV11-1; the D is unclear. The CDR3 is 12 amino acids. Germline values: CDR1 SGHAT, CDR2 FQDESV (reference sequence). The V end lost 3 bases, the J end lost 6 bases, and 9 bases lay between the germline ends. This CDR3 reads CASSFGSGEQYF. DNA of the CDR3: TGTGCCAGCAGCTTTGGCTCCGGCGAGCAGTACTTC.

With regard to this clone: This sample includes further DNA sequences coding for the same CDR3. The chain uses TRBV7-2 and TRBJ1-1; 7 bases map to TRBD1. The CDR3 runs 14 residues. CDR1 and CDR2 from the germline V gene are SGHTA and FQGNSA. V lost 5 bases, J lost 1 base, and 4 bases stayed unmatched. CDR3 in amino acids: CASSPGTANTEAFF. For the CDR3, the DNA is TGTGCCAGCAGCCCCGGGACAGCGAACACTGAAGCTTTCTTT.

The genes are TRBV27 and TRBJ2-1, with 12 bases aligning to TRBD1. Trimming at V came to 4 bases and at J to 7 bases, leaving 2 bases not matched to a gene. The germline V gene encodes CDR1 MNHEY and CDR2 SMNVEV (reference sequence). This CDR3 comprises 14 residues. The DNA of the CDR3 is TGTGCCAGCAGTTGGGGACAGGGGGCAAATGAGCAGTTCTTC. It is translated as CASSWGQGANEQFF.

The chain uses TRBV9 and TRBJ2-2; D is ambiguous. This CDR3 is 16 amino acids long. Germline CDR1 SGDLS, CDR2 YYNGEE. With 0 bases removed from V and 0 bases from J, the gap between germline ends came to 9 bases. The CDR3 nucleotides are TGTGCCAGCAGCGTAGGGCGCGGATCGAACACCGGGGAGCTGTTTTTT. The encoded protein is CASSVGRGSNTGELFF.

The rearrangement joins TRBV19 to TRBJ1-5; possible D gene TRBD1, 6 bases. This CDR3 is built from 14 residues. V gave up 5 bases and J gave up 1 base, with 9 bases separating them. Germline loops: CDR1 LNHDA, CDR2 SQIVND (reference sequence). In nucleotides, the CDR3 is TGTGCCAGTAGTGCGGGGGGCAGCAATCAGCCCCAGCATTTT. This gives the protein CASSAGGSNQPQHF.

V is TRBV12-5 and J is TRBJ2-1, with 10 bases fitting TRBD1. V was clipped by 0 bases and J by 9 bases; unmatched bases: 14. Germline V lookup: CDR1 LGHNT, CDR2 FRNRAP. There are 18 residues in the CDR3. This CDR3 is CASGLVTSGTGDYLEQFF. CDR3 in DNA: TGTGCTAGTGGTTTGGTAACTAGTGGGACAGGGGACTACCTTGAGCAGTTCTTC.

This chain connects TRBV10-1 to TRBJ2-1, with 7 bases matching TRBD2. The germline V gene encodes CDR1 WNHNN and CDR2 SYGVQD (reference sequence). The CDR3 covers 17 residues. Trimming removed 3 bases from V and 1 base from J; junction bases left unmatched: 9. CDR3 sequence: CASSEWGGRGSYNEQFF. CDR3 nucleotide sequence: TGCGCCAGCAGTGAATGGGGAGGGAGGGGTTCCTACAATGAGCAGTTCTTC.

The chain has TRBV29-1 and TRBJ2-7; the D gene could be TRBD1 or TRBD2 (5 bases each). CDR3 size: 14 residues. Germline CDR1 SQVTM, CDR2 ANQGSEA. V was pared by 4 bases and J by 2 bases, with 15 bases between. The CDR3 reads CSVVVGDLTYEQYF. In DNA form, the CDR3 reads TGCAGCGTTGTGGTGGGGGACCTTACCTACGAGCAGTACTTC.

The V gene is TRBV5-1, the J gene TRBJ1-3; no definite D call. V gave up 0 bases and J gave up 4 bases, with 5 bases separating them. Germline loops: CDR1 SGHRS, CDR2 YFSETQ. The CDR3 runs to 13 residues. Here the CDR3 DNA reads TGCGCCAGCAGCTTGGATCCGGGAAACACCATATATTTT. Residues: CASSLDPGNTIYF.

The chain links TRBV30 to TRBJ2-2, with 7 bases identical to TRBD2. This CDR3 region has 14 residues. Germline V gives CDR1 GTSNPN, CDR2 SVGIG (reference sequence). V was pared by 4 bases and J by 1 base, with 3 bases of the junction left unmatched. This chain's CDR3 is CAWKAGVNTGELFF. DNA of the CDR3: TGTGCCTGGAAGGCGGGAGTGAACACCGGGGAGCTGTTTTTT.

CDR3 in amino acids: CASRGVFQAFF. The CDR3 DNA is TGTGCCAGCAGGGGGGTCTTCCAAGCTTTCTTT. The chain is built from TRBV28 and TRBJ1-1, with a weak D call TRBD1 (5 bases). The CDR3 spans 11 residues. The germline gives CDR1 MDHEN, CDR2 SYDVKM. V lost 6 bases to trimming and J lost 9 bases, with 11 bases between them.

The J gene is TRBJ2-7, the V gene TRBV27; 7 bases map to TRBD2. Germline V gene sequence: CDR1 MNHEY, CDR2 SMNVEV (reference sequence). The CDR3 is 15 residues long. V lost 6 bases, J lost 5 bases, and 13 bases stayed unmatched. The CDR3 nucleotides are TGTGCCAGCAGGGCGGGCGGGAGTTCTTTCCACGAGCAGTACTTC. Its translation: CASRAGGSSFHEQYF.

A single count supports this clone. The rearrangement uses TRBV28 and TRBJ2-6, with D hard to call. V dropped 2 bases and J dropped 1 base, with 3 bases sitting between them. The CDR3 covers 14 residues. Germline CDR1 reads MDHEN; CDR2 reads SYDVKM. CDR3 region: CASSLKSGANVLTF. CDR3 sequence (DNA): TGTGCCAGCAGTTTAAAGTCTGGGGCCAACGTCCTGACTTTC.

The sample holds a few counts of this clone. The CDR3 DNA is TGTGCCAGCAGTGAGCTCGCGGACAGGGGTTACGAGCAGTACTTC. Translated: CASSELADRGYEQYF. The chain has TRBV6-1 and TRBJ2-7; TRBD1 matches 9 bases. Germline V gives CDR1 MNHNS, CDR2 SASEGT. Unmatched junction bases numbered 7, after V lost 3 bases and J lost 4 bases. The CDR3 covers 15 residues.

The V and J genes are TRBV4-1 and TRBJ1-6, with 8 positions matching TRBD1. From germline, CDR1 is MGHRA and CDR2 YSYEKL. The CDR3 totals 16 residues. The ends lost 3 bases at V and 10 bases at J; junction bases unmatched: 11. The chain's CDR3 is CASSQPGTGGGSPLHF. The CDR3 DNA sequence: TGCGCCAGCAGCCAGCCCGGTACAGGGGGTGGCTCACCCCTCCACTTT.

This clone was observed a handful of times. The rearrangement joins TRBV5-6 to TRBJ1-2, with unresolved D. V lost 4 bases, J lost 3 bases, and 16 bases lay in between. The germline V gene encodes CDR1 SGHDT and CDR2 YYEEEE. The CDR3 is 15 residues long. CDR3 sequence reads: CASSRPLRTDYGYTF. As DNA, the CDR3 is TGTGCCAGCAGCCGCCCCCTCCGGACGGACTATGGCTACACCTTC.

The chain links TRBV6-1 to TRBJ1-4; D possibly corresponds to TRBD1 (5 bases). The V end was cut by 4 bases, the J end by 4 bases, with 13 bases between. This CDR3 comprises 15 residues. Germline V CDR1 and CDR2: MNHNS, SASEGT. The CDR3 sequence is CASSGQGAGNEKLFF. In DNA, the CDR3 is TGTGCCAGCAGTGGGCAGGGTGCGGGTAATGAAAAACTGTTTTTT.

The chain carries TRBV19 and TRBJ2-1; 7 bases are a match to TRBD1. The CDR3 is 15 amino acids. V lost 5 bases and J lost 1; bases outside the gene matches: 5. Looked up from germline, CDR1 is LNHDA and CDR2 is SQIVND (reference sequence). The CDR3 spells CASSYPGGSYNEQFF. The CDR3 DNA reads as TGTGCCAGTAGTTATCCAGGGGGTTCCTACAATGAGCAGTTCTTC.

The chain has TRBV28 and TRBJ2-5; D may correspond to TRBD1 or TRBD2 (5 bases each). The CDR3 runs 12 residues. The germline CDR1 and CDR2 sequences are MDHEN and SYDVKM. Deletions cut 6 bases from V and 10 bases from J, with 15 bases between. Written as DNA, the CDR3 is TGTGCCAGCAGGCTCACCGAGGGGAGCCAGTACTTC. It yields the protein CASRLTEGSQYF.

The J gene is TRBJ2-3, the V gene TRBV6-5; the D is unclear. Trimming stripped 0 bases from V and 4 bases from J, with 8 bases between. There are 14 residues in the CDR3. Germline values: CDR1 MNHEY, CDR2 SVGAGI. The CDR3 DNA reads TGTGCCAGCAGTTACTCGGCCAGCCCAGATACGCAGTATTTT. It encodes CASSYSASPDTQYF.

The rearrangement joins TRBV2 to TRBJ2-3, with 10 bases that match TRBD1. CDR1 and CDR2 (germline): SNHLY, FYNNEI. J lost 4 bases, V lost 6 bases, and 4 bases had no gene match. The CDR3 is 14 amino acids. The CDR3 region has the DNA TGTGCCAGCAGGACAGGGGGCAGTGCAGATACGCAGTATTTT. Translation: CASRTGGSADTQYF.

V usage is TRBV5-6 and J usage is TRBJ1-5; D gene ambiguous. Germline V lookup: CDR1 SGHDT, CDR2 YYEEEE. Trimming stripped 4 bases from V and 4 bases from J, with 12 bases between. The CDR3 runs 14 residues. The CDR3 sequence: CASSRRWENQPQHF. The CDR3 DNA follows: TGTGCCAGCAGCAGGCGGTGGGAGAATCAGCCCCAGCATTTT.

CDR3 nucleotide sequence: TGTGCCAGCAGCCCCCGGACAGGGAGCGAAAAACTGTTTTTT. Amino acids: CASSPRTGSEKLFF. V gene TRBV9 combines with J gene TRBJ1-4, with TRBD1 matching 8 bases. The CDR3 extends over 14 amino acids. The V gene's germline CDR1 is SGDLS and CDR2 YYNGEE. Trimming cost V 4 bases and J 8 bases; bases outside gene matches: 7. The complete variable domain, with remaining parts taken from reference TRBV9 and TRBJ1-4, reads DSGVTQTPKHLITATGQRVTLRCSPRSGDLSVYWYQQSLDQGLQFLIQYYNGEERAKGNILERFSAQQFPDLHSELNLSSLELGDSALYFCASSPRTGSEKLFFGSGTQLSVL.

The CDR3 here is CASSSLAGAHNEQFF. The CDR3 bases are TGTGCCAGCAGCTCCCTAGCGGGAGCCCACAATGAGCAGTTCTTC. The rearrangement links TRBV7-8 to TRBJ2-1, with TRBD2 matching 10 bases. CDR1 SGHVS and CDR2 FQNEAQ come from the germline V gene. The CDR3 loop spans 15 amino acids. With 4 bases clipped from V and 5 bases from J, the junction kept 5 bases outside the gene matches.

This rearrangement joins TRBV11-1 to TRBJ2-4, with D possibly TRBD2 on 5 matching bases. Trimming stripped 1 base from V and 1 base from J, with 8 bases between. This CDR3 has 15 residues. Germline values: CDR1 SGHAT, CDR2 FQDESV (reference sequence). The CDR3 DNA is TGTGCCAGCAGCTTAGTGCCGGGGGCCAAAAACATTCAGTACTTC. This translates into CASSLVPGAKNIQYF.

This sequence joins TRBV9 and TRBJ2-3; 9 nucleotides line up with TRBD1. The J segment lost 0 bases and the V segment lost 2 bases, leaving 7 bases of the junction unmatched. CDR3 size: 17 residues. Germline V gene data show CDR1 as SGDLS and CDR2 as YYNGEE. The CDR3 DNA is TGTGCCAGCAGCGTTACCTACAGGGGGCCGAGCACAGATACGCAGTATTTT. The encoded protein is CASSVTYRGPSTDTQYF.